This T cell receptor beta chain was found in a study of T cell responses to AZD1222 COVID-19 vaccine. Generated by immunoSEQ multiplex PCR, the TCRdb table keeps only in-frame clones and is missing some. The sample holds some 120,000 clones, about 88% seen once. CDR3 length equals 13 residues. Trimming stripped 7 bases from V and 7 bases from J, with 14 bases between. Germline CDR1 and CDR2: SGHTA and FQGNSA. Of note for this clone: The antigen is not known.

Study outcomes and limitations: Repertoire sampling occurred only after the peak T cell response. Clonal diversity was possibly underestimated, and the donors were mostly white British, with more females.

The rearrangement joins TRBV7-2 to TRBJ2-1; possible D gene TRBD2, 5 bases. The sample here was peripheral blood, taken on day 0 of AZD1222 vaccination. This receptor was identified in an adult in good health. The CDR3, as DNA: TGTGCCAGCACCTTTCCCACGGGAAATGAGCAGTTCTTC. Translating it yields CASTFPTGNEQFF.